Shown below are 3 T cell receptor beta chains from a single sample sequenced in a study of T cell responses to AZD1222 COVID-19 vaccine. The data were produced by immunoSEQ multiplex PCR, yet TCRdb's version contains in-frame clones alone and is incomplete. Of more than 95,000 clones detected, about 90% appear once; the ten largest clones hold approximately 1%. Sequencing used peripheral blood, obtained on day 0 of AZD1222 vaccination. These receptors all come from an adult in good health.

This clone appeared once. The J gene is TRBJ1-1, the V gene TRBV2; D is undetermined. The germline gives CDR1 SNHLY, CDR2 FYNNEI. The CDR3 has 13 amino acids. V was trimmed by 2 bases and J by 11 bases, leaving 15 bases between them. The CDR3 is CASSEIQWGSAFF. As DNA, the CDR3 is TGTGCCAGCAGTGAAATCCAGTGGGGATCCGCTTTCTTT.

The V gene is TRBV6-5, the J gene TRBJ2-2; the D is unclear. V was cut by 1 base and J by 3 bases, with 9 bases left in between. This CDR3 spans 15 amino acids. The germline gives CDR1 MNHEY, CDR2 SVGAGI. The CDR3 loop is CASSYLQAHTGELFF. The DNA of the CDR3 is TGTGCCAGCAGTTACTTGCAGGCCCACACCGGGGAGCTGTTTTTT.

This chain connects TRBV5-1 to TRBJ1-2; 7 bases agree with TRBD1. J lost 6 bases, V lost 4 bases, and 15 bases had no gene match. The CDR3 has 16 residues. Germline CDR1 is SGHRS and CDR2 is YFSETQ. The CDR3 nucleotides are TGCGCCAGCAGCCTGGGACAGAGGAATCCTACCGATGGCTACACCTTC. Translating it yields CASSLGQRNPTDGYTF.